This TCR beta chain comes out of a study of cytomegalovirus exposure and HLA in healthy donors. Background on the study: Of some 360 genotyped donors, approximately 80% clustered with self-reported Caucasian donors.

The PCR employed 60 Vbeta primers together with 13 Jbeta primers. Measured with immunoSEQ multiplex PCR; TCRdb has only the in-frame clones, and not every one. The sample table includes about 140,000 clones. The material sequenced was PBMCs. The TCR originated in a man aged 35-49 years in good health and CMV-seronegative.

CDR3 sequence (DNA): TGTGCCAGCAGTGGTGACAGGTACACTGAAGCTTTCTTT. It yields the protein CASSGDRYTEAFF. This rearrangement joins TRBV2 to TRBJ1-1; a possible D gene is TRBD1 (6 bases). V gave up 4 bases and J gave up 3 bases, with 9 bases separating them. The CDR3 is 13 amino acids. Germline V gene lookup returns CDR1 SNHLY and CDR2 FYNNEI.